This T cell receptor beta chain comes out of a study of blood T cell repertoires in COVID-19. Whole-study context: The study drew acute and convalescent COVID-19 samples from the United States, Italy and Spain. Sample material is recorded as cDNA or gDNA derived from T cells, B-cell-depleted T cells, or PBMCs.

This CDR3 has 14 residues. V was shortened by 3 bases and J by 4 bases, with 12 bases between the two germline ends. Germline V gives CDR1 SGHTA, CDR2 FQGTGA. The assay was immunoSEQ multiplex PCR, and TCRdb's table has in-frame clones only and misses some. The top ten hold around 2.9% of the sample, which has around 300,000 clones, 86% seen once. The chain couples TRBV7-3 to TRBJ2-5; maybe TRBD2 (6 bases). The clonotype was recovered from a woman aged 25 to 39 with active or convalescent COVID-19. Input material: peripheral blood. CDR3 protein: CASSLRGLGETQYF. The CDR3 bases are TGTGCCAGCAGCTTGCGGGGTTTGGGAGAGACCCAGTACTTC.